This TCR beta chain was retrieved from a study of OX40 agonist ivuxolimab in advanced cancers. The V gene lost 3 bases and the J gene lost 5 bases, with 7 bases spanning the gap. The germline gives CDR1 MDHEN, CDR2 SYDVKM. The CDR3 covers 13 residues. This clone was found once. Generated by immunoSEQ multiplex PCR, the TCRdb table keeps only in-frame clones and is missing some. The sample records 70,000 to 90,000 clones, about 89% being singletons. The sequence was obtained from an adult with an advanced solid tumor such as melanoma, head and neck, liver or kidney cancer. J is TRBJ1-4 and V is TRBV28; D possibly corresponds to TRBD1 (6 bases). The sequences come from CD4+ or CD8+ T cells sorted from blood, collected in a trial of the OX40 agonist ivuxolimab. The CDR3 protein is CASSLQGNEKLFF. The CDR3 DNA reads TGTGCCAGCAGTTTGCAGGGGAATGAAAAACTGTTTTTT.